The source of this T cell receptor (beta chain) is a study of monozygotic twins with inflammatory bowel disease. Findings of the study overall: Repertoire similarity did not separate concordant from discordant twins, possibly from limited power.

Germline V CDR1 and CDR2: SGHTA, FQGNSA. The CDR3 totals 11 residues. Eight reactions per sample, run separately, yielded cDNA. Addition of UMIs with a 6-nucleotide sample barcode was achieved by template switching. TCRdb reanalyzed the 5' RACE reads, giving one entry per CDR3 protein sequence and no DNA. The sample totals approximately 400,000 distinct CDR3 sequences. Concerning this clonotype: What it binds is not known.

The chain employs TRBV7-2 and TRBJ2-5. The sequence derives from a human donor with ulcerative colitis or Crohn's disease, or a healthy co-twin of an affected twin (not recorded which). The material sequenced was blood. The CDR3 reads CASSQKETQYF.